This T cell receptor beta chain was recovered during a study of beta chain features in type 1 diabetes. Across the whole study: Across all samples, over 85 million sorted cells were examined. Study-level results: Moderately but significantly shorter TCRB CDR3s were found in Type 1 diabetes patients in all four CD4+ subsets. Fewer junction insertions and more nucleotide deletions appeared in type 1 diabetes patients.

Heparinised blood was drawn once per donor, averaging roughly 120 mL. The authors sorted CD4+ naive, central memory, regulatory and stem cell-like memory cells via CD45RO/CCR7/CD25/CD127/CD95/CD27. From germline, CDR1 is SGHNT and CDR2 YENEEA. The V end lost 1 base, the J end lost 0 bases, and 8 bases lay between the germline ends. The CDR3 loop spans 15 amino acids. Expressed TCRB transcripts were sequenced, since all the RNA that had been isolated was reverse transcribed. TCRdb's copy holds only in-frame clones and misses some; the assay was immunoSEQ multiplex PCR. The repertoire holds about 160,000 clones, with 7% to 9.5% as singletons. This clone occurred a few times. Its antigen remains unknown.

The chain employs TRBV11-3 and TRBJ2-3; possible D gene TRBD1, 6 bases. Sequencing was performed on central memory CD4+ T cells from blood. This sequence was found in a woman aged 25 to 39 with type 1 diabetes. The CDR3 DNA follows: TGTGCCAGCAGCTTAGGACAGGCGAGCACAGATACGCAGTATTTT. Its protein product is CASSLGQASTDTQYF.